Below, 3 T cell receptor beta chains from the same sample are listed, as sequenced in a study of pediatric ulcerative colitis. Only in-frame clones appear in the TCRdb table, and some are missing; sequencing was by immunoSEQ multiplex PCR. The data contain around 65,000 clones, about three quarters of them singletons. The sequenced sample was blood. The receptor set was obtained from a boy younger than 18 with moderate ulcerative colitis.

The rearrangement uses TRBV10-1 and TRBJ1-1, with a tentative D call TRBD1 (5 bases). Trimming cost V 6 bases and J 1 base, with 9 bases left between them. This CDR3 has 13 amino acids. CDR1 is WNHNN, CDR2 SYGVQD, per germline (reference sequence). The CDR3 DNA follows: TGCGCCAGCAGCATTGACAGGAACACTGAAGCTTTCTTT. Amino acid sequence: CASSIDRNTEAFF.

The rearrangement links TRBV5-1 to TRBJ1-1; weak D call: TRBD1 (5 bases). V was pared by 0 bases and J by 3 bases, with 9 bases between. Per germline, CDR1 SGHRS and CDR2 YFSETQ. CDR3 length: 14 residues. The CDR3 is CASSLVRGDTEAFF. The CDR3 DNA reads TGCGCCAGCAGCTTGGTTCGGGGCGACACTGAAGCTTTCTTT.

The CDR3 sequence: CASSETPPRFSYEQYF. The CDR3 DNA is TGTGCCAGCAGTGAGACGCCTCCGCGGTTTTCCTACGAGCAGTACTTC. The gene calls are TRBV6-4 and TRBJ2-7, with unresolved D. The V gene lost 3 bases and the J gene lost 1 base, with 16 bases spanning the gap. The CDR3 runs 16 residues. Germline lookup yields CDR1 MRHNA and CDR2 SNTAGT.